This TCR beta chain was identified in a study of blood T cell repertoires in COVID-19. Germline V gene lookup returns CDR1 LGHDT and CDR2 YNNKEL (reference sequence). The length of the CDR3 is 15 residues. Unmatched junction bases numbered 5, after V lost 4 bases and J lost 5 bases. Sequencing was performed with immunoSEQ multiplex PCR; in TCRdb, only in-frame clones are kept and a portion is missing. The top ten clones hold approximately 2.6% of a sample with 250,000 or so clones, more than 75% of them seen once. This clone showed up just a few times. This receptor was taken from a young woman who had recovered from COVID-19. The sample consisted of PBMCs or T cells enriched from blood (not recorded which). J is TRBJ1-6 and V is TRBV3-1 (or the pseudogene TRBV3-2), with 7 bases fitting TRBD1. The DNA of the CDR3 is TGTGCCAGCAGCCTTAACCAGGGGGATAATTCACCCCTCCACTTT. This encodes CASSLNQGDNSPLHF.